The entry below describes one T cell receptor (beta chain). The antigen remains unidentified. The data were taken from a study of molecular identifiers for immune sequencing clone quantification. Study-level information: Sequencing covered four of five parts into which replicate RNA from about 20,000 or 100,000 naive CD8 cells was split.

Germline loops: CDR1 SGHNT, CDR2 YYREEE (reference sequence). The CDR3 totals 14 residues. V was clipped by 4 bases and J by 2 bases; unmatched bases: 5. The study, taken as a whole, reports: A shared barcode on identical TCR molecules could lead to underestimated sizes for highly expanded clones.

Previously described methods and listed TCR primers produced bulk TCR libraries. TCRdb called the PCR reads again in MiXCR, with one record for every CDR3 protein. The table shows some 680,000 distinct CDR3 sequences, with 25% occurring only once. Sequenced material: naive CD8+ T cells from blood, with Jurkat cell RNA spiked in. The subset denotes: FACS-sorted CD8+CD4-CCR7+CD45RA+ naive T cells. This TCR was recovered from a human donor in good health. Some libraries in this study had Jurkat cell RNA spiked in. V is TRBV5-4 and J is TRBJ2-5; 7 bases agree with TRBD2. CDR3 in amino acids: CASSLAVGQETQYF. For the CDR3, the DNA is TGTGCCAGCAGCCTAGCGGTAGGACAAGAGACCCAGTACTTC.